The 27 T cell receptor beta chains in this list originate from one sample, sequenced in a study of shared clonotypes between healthy human individuals. Repertoires were generated with immunoSEQ multiplex PCR, while TCRdb's copy carries only in-frame clones and drops some. The sample yields over 2,000,000 clones, just over 90% seen once. It was CD45RO-negative cells, positively selected for CCR7, that made up naive CD8 cells, with terminally differentiated effector memory CD45RA+ cells excluded. Material for sequencing was naive CD8+ T cells from PBMCs. The receptors derive from a man between 18 and 35 years old in good health. Some clones in this sample may be carry-over from other donors' samples.

J is TRBJ2-7 and V is TRBV4-1; D is uncertain. Trimming took 4 bases from V and 5 from J, leaving 12 bases between them. Germline CDR1 reads MGHRA; CDR2 reads YSYEKL. The CDR3 loop spans 13 amino acids. CDR3 sequence: CASSRIVVDEQYF. CDR3 coding DNA: TGCGCCAGCAGCCGCATAGTGGTCGACGAGCAGTACTTC.

The chain recombines TRBV6-5 with TRBJ1-1; D uncertain. CDR3 size: 14 residues. Germline V CDR1 and CDR2: MNHEY, SVGAGI. V was cut by 3 bases and J by 2 bases, with 10 bases left in between. CDR3 bases: TGTGCCAGCAGTTATTCCGGGATTAACACTGAAGCTTTCTTT. Translating gives CASSYSGINTEAFF.

This sequence joins TRBV4-1 and TRBJ1-2; 9 bases align to TRBD1. V gave up 4 bases and J gave up 5 bases; unmatched junction bases: 14. The CDR3 extends over 17 amino acids. Per germline, CDR1 MGHRA and CDR2 YSYEKL. The CDR3, as DNA: TGCGCCAGCAGCCCGCAACGAACTACCGGGACAGGGTATGGCTACACCTTC. Amino acids: CASSPQRTTGTGYGYTF.

This chain joins TRBV13 and TRBJ1-1; D not certain. Trimming removed 1 base at V and 0 bases at J, with 12 bases between. CDR3 size: 16 residues. The germline gives CDR1 PRHDT, CDR2 FYEKMQ (reference sequence). DNA of the CDR3: TGTGCCAGCAGCTTAGATCTAGGTGGAGTGAACACTGAAGCTTTCTTT. Protein sequence: CASSLDLGGVNTEAFF.

The chain couples TRBV7-9 to TRBJ2-6; tentatively, D is TRBD2 (6 bases). CDR3 length equals 17 residues. Trimming removed 5 bases from V and 1 base from J, with 15 bases in between. Germline-derived CDR1 and CDR2 are SEHNR and FQNEAQ (reference sequence). The DNA for the CDR3 is TGTGCCAGCAGCCACAATAGACTAGGATCTGGGGCCAACGTCCTGACTTTC. Its translation: CASSHNRLGSGANVLTF. The full variable domain, in which reference TRBV7-9 and TRBJ2-6 provide the parts outside the CDR3, is DTGVSQNPRHKITKRGQNVTFRCDPISEHNRLYWYRQTLGQGPEFLTYFQNEAQLEKSRLLSDRFSAERPKGSFSTLEIQRTEQGDSAMYLCASSHNRLGSGANVLTFGAGSRLTVL.

The chain recombines TRBV2 with TRBJ2-7, with 8 bases aligning to TRBD2. The junction had 11 bases not matched to a gene; V was cut back by 1 base and J by 9 bases. The CDR3 is made up of 15 amino acids. Germline lookup yields CDR1 SNHLY and CDR2 FYNNEI. The CDR3 DNA reads TGTGCCAGCAGTGAAGGGGGGACTAGTTATTTGAGGCAGTACTTC. This translates into CASSEGGTSYLRQYF.

This sequence joins TRBV27 and TRBJ1-3; D call uncertain. There are 15 residues in the CDR3. Deletions cut 5 bases from V and 4 bases from J, with 15 bases between. CDR1 and CDR2 from the germline V gene are MNHEY and SMNVEV (reference sequence). The CDR3 sequence: CASSDSTGPGNTIYF. As DNA, the CDR3 is TGTGCCAGCAGTGATAGCACCGGCCCCGGAAACACCATATATTTT.

The rearrangement joins TRBV7-9 to TRBJ2-3; maybe TRBD1 (5 bases). Germline V gives CDR1 SEHNR, CDR2 FQNEAQ (reference sequence). The CDR3 has 13 amino acids. With 10 bases removed from V and 1 base from J, the gap between germline ends came to 12 bases. CDR3 sequence reads: CAMDTARTDTQYF. Written as DNA, the CDR3 is TGTGCCATGGACACCGCTCGCACAGATACGCAGTATTTT.

The chain carries TRBV7-9 and TRBJ2-7; possibly TRBD2 for D (5 bases). The CDR3 has 16 residues. V was trimmed by 1 base and J by 4 bases, leaving 17 bases between them. The germline gives CDR1 SEHNR, CDR2 FQNEAQ (reference sequence). The DNA for the CDR3 is TGTGCCAGCAGCTTAGGAATTCTAGCAGCCTCGTACGAGCAGTACTTC. Encoded protein: CASSLGILAASYEQYF.

Note on this clone: In the same sample, other DNA sequences code for this CDR3. V gene TRBV5-4 combines with J gene TRBJ2-7; D unresolved. This CDR3 has 12 amino acids. Germline CDR1 SGHNT, CDR2 YYREEE (reference sequence). The V end lost 2 bases, the J end lost 3 bases, and 6 bases lay between the germline ends. This chain's CDR3 is CASSFRGYEQYF. For the CDR3, the DNA is TGTGCCAGCAGCTTTCGAGGCTACGAGCAGTACTTC.

This clone was recorded only once. V gene TRBV5-6 combines with J gene TRBJ2-7; no firm D call. The germline gives CDR1 SGHDT, CDR2 YYEEEE. Trimming took off 3 bases at V and 1 base at J, with 11 bases between the two ends. This CDR3 comprises 14 residues. CDR3 loop: CASSSFSASYEQYF. In DNA, the CDR3 is TGTGCCAGCAGCTCCTTTTCAGCTTCCTACGAGCAGTACTTC.

The gene calls are TRBV4-3 and TRBJ2-1; D uncertain. The CDR3 has 13 amino acids. Trimming took off 3 bases at V and 7 bases at J, with 10 bases between the two ends. Germline V gene lookup returns CDR1 LGHNA and CDR2 YSLEER. The CDR3 here is CASSQTTANEQFF. The DNA of the CDR3 is TGCGCCAGCAGCCAGACCACAGCTAATGAGCAGTTCTTC.

This clone was picked up one time. The chain is built from TRBV28 and TRBJ1-4; no clear D. Trimming cost V 8 bases and J 8 bases, with 9 bases left between them. The CDR3 spans 11 residues. In germline, CDR1 is MDHEN, CDR2 SYDVKM. CDR3 DNA sequence: TGTGCCAGCGGGCCACTCGAAAAACTGTTTTTT. This codes for CASGPLEKLFF.

CDR3 in amino acids: CASLGAPDNEQFF. CDR3 in DNA: TGTGCCAGCCTGGGGGCCCCCGACAATGAGCAGTTCTTC. The rearrangement joins TRBV7-8 to TRBJ2-1; maybe TRBD1 (6 bases). CDR3 length: 13 residues. The germline V gene encodes CDR1 SGHVS and CDR2 FQNEAQ. V was shortened by 8 bases and J by 5 bases, with 13 bases between the two germline ends.

This chain joins TRBV9 and TRBJ2-1; the match to TRBD2 covers 8 bases. CDR1 is SGDLS and CDR2 is YYNGEE in the germline V gene. The junction had 23 bases not matched to a gene; V was cut back by 4 bases and J by 8 bases. This CDR3 is 19 amino acids long. CDR3 bases: TGTGCCAGCAGCTCACCGGAGGGGAGCGGGAGCCTACTAGGGGATGAGCAGTTCTTC. Residues: CASSSPEGSGSLLGDEQFF. The full variable domain, in which reference TRBV9 and TRBJ2-1 provide the parts outside the CDR3, is DSGVTQTPKHLITATGQRVTLRCSPRSGDLSVYWYQQSLDQGLQFLIQYYNGEERAKGNILERFSAQQFPDLHSELNLSSLELGDSALYFCASSSPEGSGSLLGDEQFFGPGTRLTVL.

CDR3 residues: CASSLPQQETQYF. The CDR3 nucleotides are TGTGCCAGCAGCTTACCACAGCAAGAGACCCAGTACTTC. The chain recombines TRBV7-2 with TRBJ2-5; D is uncertain. Germline CDR1 SGHTA, CDR2 FQGNSA. The CDR3 has 13 residues. Deletions cut 2 bases from V and 2 bases from J, with 6 bases between. Looking up the rest from reference TRBV7-2 and TRBJ2-5 gives the full variable domain: GAGVSQSPSNKVTEKGKDVELRCDPISGHTALYWYRQSLGQGLEFLIYFQGNSAPDKSGLPSDRFSAERTGGSVSTLTIQRTQQEDSAVYLCASSLPQQETQYFGPGTRLLVL.

The V call is TRBV5-4, the J call TRBJ1-6, with D possibly being TRBD1 (5 bases). The V end lost 3 bases, the J end lost 2 bases, and 15 bases lay between the germline ends. CDR1 and CDR2 from the germline V gene are SGHNT and YYREEE (reference sequence). There are 17 residues in the CDR3. CDR3 region: CASSYGTAITYNSPLHF. DNA of the CDR3: TGTGCCAGCAGCTATGGGACGGCCATAACCTATAATTCACCCCTCCACTTT.

This chain links TRBV10-1 with TRBJ2-7; D gene unclear. This CDR3 has 15 residues. V lost 4 bases, J lost 2 bases, and 15 bases lay in between. CDR1 and CDR2 from the germline V gene are WNHNN and SYGVQD (reference sequence). The chain's CDR3 is CASSAGPDGTYEQYF. The CDR3 DNA is TGCGCCAGCAGTGCCGGGCCTGACGGAACCTACGAGCAGTACTTC.

V usage is TRBV9 and J usage is TRBJ1-5, with D maybe TRBD1 (5 bases). In germline, CDR1 is SGDLS, CDR2 YYNGEE. V shed 4 bases and J shed 6 bases, with 17 bases lying between them. The length of the CDR3 is 15 residues. The CDR3 loop reads CASSRGGGSGQPQHF. The CDR3, as DNA: TGTGCCAGCAGCCGCGGGGGGGGATCGGGTCAGCCCCAGCATTTT.

The CDR3 DNA is TGCAGCGTATCCAAGAGAGGTACCTCTGGAAACACCATATATTTT. Its protein is CSVSKRGTSGNTIYF. The chain recombines TRBV29-1 with TRBJ1-3; D is unclear. Germline assignment: CDR1 SQVTM and CDR2 ANQGSEA. There are 15 residues in the CDR3. V lost 6 bases and J lost 0, with 15 bases in between.

The chain recombines TRBV7-9 with TRBJ2-2, with D possibly being TRBD2 (5 bases). V dropped 5 bases and J dropped 4 bases, with 8 bases sitting between them. The CDR3 spans 13 residues. CDR1 and CDR2 (germline): SEHNR, FQNEAQ (reference sequence). The CDR3 bases are TGTGCCAGCAGCACTAGTGGCACCGGGGAGCTGTTTTTT. Translating it yields CASSTSGTGELFF.

The chain carries TRBV4-3 and TRBJ2-7; TRBD1 or TRBD2 may be the D gene (7 bases each). The CDR3 covers 16 residues. The germline V gene encodes CDR1 LGHNA and CDR2 YSLEER. The V end was cut by 4 bases, the J end by 6 bases, with 22 bases between. This CDR3 is CASSPGGEGSLSEQYF. CDR3 bases: TGCGCCAGCAGCCCAGGGGGGGAAGGGTCGCTATCCGAGCAGTACTTC.

This chain uses TRBV9 with TRBJ1-2; TRBD1 matches 10 bases. The CDR3 totals 18 residues. Trimming removed 0 bases from V and 8 bases from J; junction bases left unmatched: 16. CDR1 SGDLS and CDR2 YYNGEE come from the germline V gene. The CDR3 sequence: CASSVGGGTTGGLLGYTF. The CDR3 region has the DNA TGTGCCAGCAGCGTAGGAGGAGGGACGACAGGGGGCCTTTTAGGCTACACCTTC. Variable domain in full (rest from reference TRBV9 and TRBJ1-2): DSGVTQTPKHLITATGQRVTLRCSPRSGDLSVYWYQQSLDQGLQFLIQYYNGEERAKGNILERFSAQQFPDLHSELNLSSLELGDSALYFCASSVGGGTTGGLLGYTFGSGTRLTVV.

The chain couples TRBV5-4 to TRBJ2-3, with a weak D call TRBD2 (7 bases). Germline V CDR1 and CDR2: SGHNT, YYREEE (reference sequence). The CDR3 length is 19 residues. The V gene lost 4 bases and the J gene lost 7 bases, with 31 bases spanning the gap. Written as DNA, the CDR3 is TGTGCCAGCAGCAACCGGGACACGTCCAACCGGGACTACCTTTATACGCAGTATTTT. Its translation: CASSNRDTSNRDYLYTQYF.

The chain has TRBV7-9 and TRBJ2-7; D may correspond to TRBD1 or TRBD2 (6 bases each). V was shortened by 5 bases and J by 0 bases, with 14 bases between the two germline ends. Per germline, CDR1 SEHNR and CDR2 FQNEAQ (reference sequence). This CDR3 spans 15 amino acids. The chain's CDR3 is CASSPEGGRSYEQYF. DNA for the CDR3: TGTGCCAGCAGCCCCGAGGGGGGCCGCTCCTACGAGCAGTACTTC.

The rearrangement joins TRBV7-2 to TRBJ2-5; TRBD1 matches 10 bases. CDR1 SGHTA and CDR2 FQGNSA come from the germline V gene. This CDR3 is 15 amino acids long. Germline trimming cut 6 bases from V and 7 bases from J; bases unmatched to any gene: 11. The CDR3 sequence is CASRDRDRGYMTQYF. For the CDR3, the DNA is TGTGCCAGCAGAGACCGGGACAGGGGCTACATGACCCAGTACTTC.

About this clone itself: The junction does not match germline at one end; this may be a read error. Other DNA sequences in the same sample also yield this CDR3. The V call is TRBV6-1, the J call TRBJ1-5, with a tentative D call TRBD1 (5 bases). This CDR3 comprises 11 residues. CDR1 is MNHNS and CDR2 is SASEGT in the germline V gene. Here the CDR3 reads CASSDRQPQHF. The CDR3 coding sequence is TGTGCCAGCAGTGACCGACAGCCACAGCATTTT.